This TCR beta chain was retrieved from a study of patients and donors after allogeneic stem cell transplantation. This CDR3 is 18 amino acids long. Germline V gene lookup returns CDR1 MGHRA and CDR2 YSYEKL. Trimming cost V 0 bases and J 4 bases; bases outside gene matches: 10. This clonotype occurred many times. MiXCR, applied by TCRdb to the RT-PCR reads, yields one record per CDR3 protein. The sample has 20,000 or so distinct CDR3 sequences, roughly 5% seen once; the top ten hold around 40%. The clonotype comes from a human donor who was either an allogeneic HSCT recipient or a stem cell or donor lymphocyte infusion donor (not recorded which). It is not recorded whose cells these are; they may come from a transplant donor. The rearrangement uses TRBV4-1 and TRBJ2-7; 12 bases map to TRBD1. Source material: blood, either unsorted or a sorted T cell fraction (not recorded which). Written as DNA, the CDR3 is TGCGCCAGCAGCCAAGATAGGGACAGGGGGCTGATCGTGTACGAGCAGTACTTC. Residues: CASSQDRDRGLIVYEQYF.